This T cell receptor beta chain was captured by sequencing in a study of cytomegalovirus exposure and HLA in healthy donors. The study, taken as a whole, reports: For cytomegalovirus status, the classifier reportedly gave diagnoses with high specificity and sensitivity. Researchers counted 164 TCR beta chains as cytomegalovirus-associated. Most observed TCR sequences were rare, whereas some public TCRs were detected in many donors.

Notes on this clone: The antigen is unknown.

Sequencing used immunoSEQ multiplex PCR; TCRdb keeps in-frame clones, though not all of them. In the table there are tens of thousands of clones, about 92% of which are singletons. Germline V gene sequence: CDR1 LNHNV, CDR2 YYDKDF (reference sequence). Trimming took 6 bases from V and 8 from J; bases not matched to a gene: 11. The CDR3 spans 15 residues. V and J are TRBV15 and TRBJ1-4; 8 positions match TRBD1. This TCR was sampled from a woman in her late teens or twenties in good health and CMV-seronegative. The sample was PBMCs. This CDR3 reads CATSGWDRSIEKLFF. CDR3 DNA sequence: TGTGCCACCAGTGGGTGGGACAGGTCTATAGAAAAACTGTTTTTT.